Below, 22 T cell receptor beta chains from the same sample are listed, as sequenced in a study of blood T cells in healthy people across ages. Next came a second PCR, run for roughly 6 to 11 cycles, which used a sample-barcoded 5' primer along with a J-beta primer mix. TCRdb re-called the 5' RACE reads through MiXCR, storing one row per CDR3 protein. The sample shows 750,000 to 1,000,000 distinct CDR3 sequences, roughly 28% of them seen only once. Separately, the same data were catalogued under a study of T cells of mothers and their children.

The sequenced material came from blood. The receptors were gathered from a woman between 40 and 50 years old in good health.

This clonotype was seen ten or more times. This chain connects TRBV6-4 to TRBJ2-3; possibly TRBD1 for D (5 bases). The CDR3 covers 14 residues. V lost 3 bases, J lost 0 bases, and 7 bases lay in between. The germline V gene has CDR1 MRHNA and CDR2 SNTAGT. CDR3 in DNA: TGTGCCAGCAGTGAAGGGGCTAGCACAGATACGCAGTATTTT. Its translation: CASSEGASTDTQYF.

In this sample, this clonotype turned up many times. The germline gene is not matched at one end of the junction; a read error may be the cause. The rearrangement uses TRBV19 and TRBJ2-7; D tentatively reads TRBD1 or TRBD2 (5 bases each). The germline V gene encodes CDR1 LNHDA and CDR2 SQIVND (reference sequence). The CDR3 has 13 residues. CDR3 DNA: TGTGCCAGCAGTATTGGGACCTCCTACGAGCAGTACTTC. It yields the protein CASSIGTSYEQYF.

The table lists this clonotype with a few counts. V is TRBV5-1 and J is TRBJ2-1; D is perhaps TRBD1 (6 bases). CDR3 length: 12 residues. The germline V and J ends were trimmed by 2 bases and 10 bases, with 10 bases remaining between them. CDR1 and CDR2 (germline): SGHRS, YFSETQ. This CDR3 is CASSFGGPEQFF. CDR3 DNA sequence: TGCGCCAGCAGCTTTGGGGGCCCCGAGCAGTTCTTC.

Note on this clonotype: Relative to the germline gene, one junction end is altered; a read error may explain this. The CDR3, as DNA: TGTGCCAGCTCACCGGGGTTCGGAGGCTATAGCTACACCTTC. This gives the protein CASSPGFGGYSYTF. This rearrangement joins TRBV18 to TRBJ1-2, with unresolved D. The CDR3 is 14 amino acids. Looked up from germline, CDR1 is KGHSH and CDR2 is LQKENI.

This clonotype was found many times. The gene calls are TRBV3-1 and TRBJ2-5; TRBD2 agrees at 7 bases. In germline, CDR1 is LGHDT, CDR2 YNNKEL (reference sequence). The CDR3 loop spans 11 amino acids. V shed 3 bases, J shed 10 bases, and the junction held 2 bases outside the gene matches. The CDR3 nucleotides read TGTGCCAGCAGCCAGACGGGAGGCCAGTACTTC. Its protein product is CASSQTGGQYF.

This clonotype was seen a handful of times. The V gene is TRBV28, the J gene TRBJ2-5; D gene ambiguous. From germline, CDR1 is MDHEN and CDR2 SYDVKM. The CDR3 runs to 15 residues. The V end was cut by 6 bases, the J end by 0 bases, with 14 bases between. CDR3 in DNA: TGTGCCAGCAGCCAGGACCGACAAGACCAAGAGACCCAGTACTTC. This codes for CASSQDRQDQETQYF. The full variable domain, in which reference TRBV28 and TRBJ2-5 provide the parts outside the CDR3, is DVKVTQSSRYLVKRTGEKVFLECVQDMDHENMFWYRQDPGLGLRLIYFSYDVKMKEKGDIPEGYSVSREKKERFSLILESASTNQTSMYLCASSQDRQDQETQYFGPGTRLLVL.

In this sample, this clonotype turned up a few times. J is TRBJ2-1 and V is TRBV20-1; 8 nucleotides line up with TRBD2. Trimming cost V 0 bases and J 4 bases; bases outside gene matches: 2. The CDR3 is made up of 14 amino acids. Germline CDR1 reads DFQATT; CDR2 reads SNEGSKA (reference sequence). The CDR3 loop is CSARDTSGYNEQFF. The CDR3 DNA is TGCAGTGCTAGAGATACTAGCGGATACAATGAGCAGTTCTTC.

This clonotype was observed a few times. V is TRBV6-5 and J is TRBJ1-1; 11 bases line up with TRBD1. Germline CDR1 MNHEY, CDR2 SVGAGI. With V trimmed by 0 bases and J by 4 bases, 7 bases remained unmatched. This CDR3 region has 17 residues. As DNA, the CDR3 is TGTGCCAGCAGTTACTCAGAGCCCGGGACAGGGGGCACTGAAGCTTTCTTT. This gives the protein CASSYSEPGTGGTEAFF.

The chain recombines TRBV12-3 or TRBV12-4 with TRBJ2-5, with 7 bases matching TRBD1. The J call may be mistaken, given a closer DNA end match to TRBJ2-7. This CDR3 is 15 amino acids long. CDR3: CASSLWGQRAYEQYF. The CDR3 bases are TGTGCCAGCAGTTTATGGGGACAGAGGGCATACGAGCAGTACTTC.

This clonotype was seen more than once but under ten times. One junction end does not reproduce the germline sequence, and a read error may be involved. V gene TRBV7-7 combines with J gene TRBJ2-3; D is possibly TRBD1 or TRBD2 (5 bases each). The CDR3 has 15 residues. Germline CDR1 is SSHAT and CDR2 is FNYEAQ (reference sequence). The chain's CDR3 is CASSLVAGSADTQYF. The CDR3 DNA reads TGTGCTAGCAGCTTAGTAGCAGGGAGTGCAGATACGCAGTATTTT. The entire variable domain, with the rest obtained from reference TRBV7-7 and TRBJ2-3, is as follows: GAGVSQSPRYKVTKRGQDVTLRCDPISSHATLYWYQQALGQGPEFLTYFNYEAQPDKSGLPSDRFSAERPEGSISTLTIQRTEQRDSAMYRCASSLVAGSADTQYFGPGTRLTVL.

The chain couples TRBV6-6 to TRBJ2-5; D is possibly TRBD1 (5 bases). Trimming removed 8 bases from V and 5 bases from J, with 9 bases in between. The CDR3 length is 11 residues. Looked up from germline, CDR1 is MNHNY and CDR2 is SVGAGI (reference sequence). The CDR3 is CASQGRETQYF. In DNA form, the CDR3 reads TGTGCCAGCCAGGGTAGGGAGACCCAGTACTTC.

CDR3 sequence reads: CAISQNTEAFF. CDR3 nucleotides: TGTGCCATCAGCCAGAACACTGAAGCTTTCTTT. The V and J genes are TRBV10-3 and TRBJ1-1; D gene ambiguous. This CDR3 has 11 amino acids. CDR1 and CDR2 from the germline V gene are ENHRY and SYGVKD. The V gene lost 6 bases and the J gene lost 1 base, with 3 bases spanning the gap.

The J gene is TRBJ2-1, the V gene TRBV7-8; 7 bases agree with TRBD1. The junction had 10 bases not matched to a gene; V was cut back by 5 bases and J by 0 bases. Germline V gene data show CDR1 as SGHVS and CDR2 as FQNEAQ. This CDR3 spans 17 amino acids. CDR3: CASSLYRDRSSYNEQFF. The CDR3 DNA follows: TGTGCCAGCAGCCTCTATCGGGACAGAAGCTCCTACAATGAGCAGTTCTTC.

The gene calls are TRBV28 and TRBJ2-5; D is unresolved. This CDR3 spans 14 amino acids. Per germline, CDR1 MDHEN and CDR2 SYDVKM. The V end lost 6 bases, the J end lost 0 bases, and 11 bases lay between the germline ends. The CDR3, as DNA: TGTGCCAGCAGCTCCGACGCTTACCAAGAGACCCAGTACTTC. It yields the protein CASSSDAYQETQYF. Together with reference TRBV28 and TRBJ2-5, the CDR3 gives the full variable domain: DVKVTQSSRYLVKRTGEKVFLECVQDMDHENMFWYRQDPGLGLRLIYFSYDVKMKEKGDIPEGYSVSREKKERFSLILESASTNQTSMYLCASSSDAYQETQYFGPGTRLLVL.

The chain recombines TRBV7-9 with TRBJ1-6; 9 positions match TRBD1. Germline V lookup: CDR1 SEHNR, CDR2 FQNEAQ (reference sequence). Trimming cost V 1 base and J 10 bases; bases outside gene matches: 2. The CDR3 loop spans 14 amino acids. DNA of the CDR3: TGTGCCAGCAGCTTAGGACAGGGGGAATCACCCCTCCACTTT. Amino acid sequence: CASSLGQGESPLHF.

The genes are TRBV6-6 and TRBJ1-5; no definite D call. The CDR3 has 14 amino acids. Germline V gene sequence: CDR1 MNHNY, CDR2 SVGAGI (reference sequence). Trimming left V 0 bases short and J 4 bases short, with 7 bases between. CDR3 protein: CASSYSAGNQPQHF. The CDR3 DNA sequence: TGTGCCAGCAGTTACTCGGCTGGGAATCAGCCCCAGCATTTT.

With regard to this clonotype: A read error is possible here, since a much larger clone lies one base away. The rearrangement links TRBV12-3 or TRBV12-4 to TRBJ1-2, with no clear D. Trimming removed 6 bases at V and 1 base at J, with 9 bases between. The CDR3 length is 13 residues. The CDR3 DNA reads TGTGCCAGCAGATACAGCGTTAACTATGGCTACACCTTC. This translates into CASRYSVNYGYTF.

As concerns this clonotype: An end of the junction differs from the germline gene, which may be a read error. The chain is built from TRBV27 and TRBJ2-7; a possible D gene is TRBD1 (6 bases). The CDR3 length is 12 residues. CDR1 is MNHEY, CDR2 SMNVEV, per germline (reference sequence). The chain's CDR3 is CASSPGAYEQHF. The CDR3 DNA is TGTGCCAGCAGCCCAGGGGCCTACGAGCAGCACTTC.

As regards this clonotype: The junction departs from the called germline gene at one end, perhaps through a read error. This chain joins TRBV7-9 and TRBJ2-1; TRBD2 matches 7 bases. This CDR3 has 15 amino acids. CDR1 SEHNR and CDR2 FQNEAQ come from the germline V gene (reference sequence). The CDR3 reads CVSSLAGTTYNEQFF. The CDR3 coding sequence is TGTGTCAGCAGCTTAGCTGGGACTACCTACAATGAGCAGTTCTTC.

This clonotype was counted once. The chain recombines TRBV20-1 with TRBJ2-3, with 8 bases aligning to TRBD2. The V segment lost 5 bases and the J segment 6 bases; nucleotides outside the gene matches: 10. CDR1 and CDR2 from the germline V gene are DFQATT and SNEGSKA (reference sequence). This CDR3 is built from 14 residues. This CDR3 is CSAQPGGRRDTQYF. CDR3 sequence (DNA): TGCAGTGCTCAACCGGGGGGGCGGCGTGATACGCAGTATTTT.

This clonotype was counted a few times. J is TRBJ2-3 and V is TRBV7-2, with D tentatively TRBD1 or TRBD2 (6 bases each). The CDR3 consists of 17 residues. CDR1 and CDR2 (germline): SGHTA, FQGNSA. Trimming pared 6 bases from V and 1 base from J, leaving 20 bases between. The CDR3, as DNA: TGTGCCAGCAGTCGCATGGGGTGGGGGGCTCGCACAGATACGCAGTATTTT. It translates to CASSRMGWGARTDTQYF. Together with reference TRBV7-2 and TRBJ2-3, the CDR3 gives the full variable domain: GAGVSQSPSNKVTEKGKDVELRCDPISGHTALYWYRQSLGQGLEFLIYFQGNSAPDKSGLPSDRFSAERTGGSVSTLTIQRTQQEDSAVYLCASSRMGWGARTDTQYFGPGTRLTVL.

The chain couples TRBV9 to TRBJ2-5, with 9 positions matching TRBD1. Germline CDR1 and CDR2: SGDLS and YYNGEE. With 0 bases clipped from V and 3 bases from J, the junction kept 9 bases outside the gene matches. The CDR3 loop spans 17 amino acids. CDR3 nucleotide sequence: TGTGCCAGCAGCGTAGCCCCTAAGAGGACAGGGGAAGAGACCCAGTACTTC. Encoded protein: CASSVAPKRTGEETQYF. The whole variable domain, filled in from reference TRBV9 and TRBJ2-5, reads DSGVTQTPKHLITATGQRVTLRCSPRSGDLSVYWYQQSLDQGLQFLIQYYNGEERAKGNILERFSAQQFPDLHSELNLSSLELGDSALYFCASSVAPKRTGEETQYFGPGTRLLVL.